This T cell receptor beta chain emerged from a study of blood T cell repertoires in COVID-19. Overall study: COVID-19 samples, acute and convalescent, were from the United States, Italy and Spain. T cells, B-cell-depleted T cells, or PBMCs supplied cDNA or gDNA.

CDR1 LNHDA and CDR2 SQIVND come from the germline V gene (reference sequence). V lost 5 bases, J lost 2 bases, and 5 bases stayed unmatched. The CDR3 runs 14 residues. In the original processing: Amplification of reference gene primers was used by the study to estimate nucleated cell counts. Repertoires were generated with immunoSEQ multiplex PCR, while TCRdb's copy carries only in-frame clones and drops some. That table is the source of V, J and clone size, and D and trimming were worked out from the DNA. This sample has about 80,000 clones, with roughly 88% found just once. Sequencing used peripheral blood. V usage is TRBV19 and J usage is TRBJ2-5, with TRBD2 identical over 7 bases. This clonotype originated in a woman aged 80 or older with acute or convalescent COVID-19. In nucleotides, the CDR3 is TGTGCCAGTAGTCGGGCTAGCGGACAAGAGACCCAGTACTTC. Encoded protein: CASSRASGQETQYF.